This T cell receptor beta chain originates from a study of blood T cell repertoires in COVID-19. Study background: Acute and convalescent COVID-19 samples came from the United States, Italy and Spain. Sample material is recorded as cDNA or gDNA derived from T cells, B-cell-depleted T cells, or PBMCs.

In the original analysis: How many nucleated cells were present was estimated from reference gene primer amplification. Some clones are missing from TCRdb's copy, which holds only in-frame ones; the method was immunoSEQ multiplex PCR. Clone size and V and J calls were adopted from that table, with D and trimming inferred from the DNA. Counted here are roughly 120,000 clones, 88% occurring once; the ten biggest clones make up about 1%. The material sequenced was peripheral blood. The origin of this receptor is a woman between 50 and 59 years old with active or convalescent COVID-19.

The CDR3 reads CASGGGNHNEQFF. In DNA form, the CDR3 reads TGTGCCAGCGGAGGCGGGAACCACAATGAGCAGTTCTTC. The chain joins TRBV27 to TRBJ2-1, with D tentatively TRBD2 (6 bases). This CDR3 region has 13 residues. Trimming cost V 8 bases and J 5 bases, with 13 bases left between them. The germline V gene has CDR1 MNHEY and CDR2 SMNVEV (reference sequence).